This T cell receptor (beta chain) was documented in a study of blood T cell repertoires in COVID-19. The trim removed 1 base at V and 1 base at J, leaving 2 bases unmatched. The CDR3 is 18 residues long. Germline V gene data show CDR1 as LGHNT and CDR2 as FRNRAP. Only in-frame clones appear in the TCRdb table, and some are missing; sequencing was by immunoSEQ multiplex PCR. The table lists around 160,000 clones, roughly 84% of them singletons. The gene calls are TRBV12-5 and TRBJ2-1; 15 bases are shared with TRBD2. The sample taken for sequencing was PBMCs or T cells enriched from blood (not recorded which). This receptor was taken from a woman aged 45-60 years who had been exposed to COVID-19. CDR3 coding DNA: TGTGCTAGTGGTTTGGCCGGGACTAGCGGGAGGTCCTACAATGAGCAGTTCTTC. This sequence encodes CASGLAGTSGRSYNEQFF.